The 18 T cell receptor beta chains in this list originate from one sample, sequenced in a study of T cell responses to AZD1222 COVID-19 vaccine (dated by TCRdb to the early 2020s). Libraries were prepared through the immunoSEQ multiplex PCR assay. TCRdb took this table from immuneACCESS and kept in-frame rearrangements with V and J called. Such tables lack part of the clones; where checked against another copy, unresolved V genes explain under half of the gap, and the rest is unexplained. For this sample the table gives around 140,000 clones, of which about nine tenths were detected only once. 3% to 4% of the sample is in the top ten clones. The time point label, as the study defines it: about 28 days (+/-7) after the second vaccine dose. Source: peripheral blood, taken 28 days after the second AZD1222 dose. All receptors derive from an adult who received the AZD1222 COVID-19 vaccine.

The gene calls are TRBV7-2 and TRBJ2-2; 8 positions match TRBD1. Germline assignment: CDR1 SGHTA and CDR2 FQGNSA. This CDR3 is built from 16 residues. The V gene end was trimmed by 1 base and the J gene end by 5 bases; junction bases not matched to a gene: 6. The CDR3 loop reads CASSLGSGGGTGELFF. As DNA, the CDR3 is TGTGCCAGCAGCTTAGGATCAGGGGGCGGAACCGGGGAGCTGTTTTTT. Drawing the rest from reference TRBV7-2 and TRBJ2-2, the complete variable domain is GAGVSQSPSNKVTEKGKDVELRCDPISGHTALYWYRQSLGQGLEFLIYFQGNSAPDKSGLPSDRFSAERTGGSVSTLTIQRTQQEDSAVYLCASSLGSGGGTGELFFGEGSRLTVL.

This CDR3 reads CAWKLQESGANVLTF. In nucleotides, the CDR3 is TGTGCCTGGAAGTTACAGGAGTCTGGGGCCAACGTCCTGACTTTC. The chain recombines TRBV30 with TRBJ2-6; tentatively, D is TRBD1 (5 bases). This CDR3 is built from 15 residues. The V end lost 4 bases, the J end lost 1 base, and 11 bases lay between the germline ends. Germline V gene data show CDR1 as GTSNPN and CDR2 as SVGIG (reference sequence).

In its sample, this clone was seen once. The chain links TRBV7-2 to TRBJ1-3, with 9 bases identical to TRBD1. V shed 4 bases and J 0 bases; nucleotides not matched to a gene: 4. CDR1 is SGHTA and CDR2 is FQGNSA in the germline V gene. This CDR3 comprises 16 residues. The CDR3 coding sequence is TGTGCCAGCAGCTCTCCGGGACAGGGCTCTGGAAACACCATATATTTT. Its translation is CASSSPGQGSGNTIYF. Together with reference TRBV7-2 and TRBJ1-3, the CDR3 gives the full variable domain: GAGVSQSPSNKVTEKGKDVELRCDPISGHTALYWYRQSLGQGLEFLIYFQGNSAPDKSGLPSDRFSAERTGGSVSTLTIQRTQQEDSAVYLCASSSPGQGSGNTIYFGEGSWLTVV.

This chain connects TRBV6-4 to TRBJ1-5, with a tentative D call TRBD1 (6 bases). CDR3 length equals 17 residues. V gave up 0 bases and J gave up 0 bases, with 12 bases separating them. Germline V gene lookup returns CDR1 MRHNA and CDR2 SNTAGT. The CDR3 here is CASSDSEDRSSNQPQHF. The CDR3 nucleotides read TGTGCCAGCAGTGACTCCGAGGACAGATCTAGCAATCAGCCCCAGCATTTT.

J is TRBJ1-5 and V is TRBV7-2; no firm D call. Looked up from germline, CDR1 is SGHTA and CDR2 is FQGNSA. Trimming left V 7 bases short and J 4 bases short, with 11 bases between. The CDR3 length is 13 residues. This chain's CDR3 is CASTQNSNQPQHF. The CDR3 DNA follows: TGTGCCAGCACCCAAAATTCGAATCAGCCCCAGCATTTT.

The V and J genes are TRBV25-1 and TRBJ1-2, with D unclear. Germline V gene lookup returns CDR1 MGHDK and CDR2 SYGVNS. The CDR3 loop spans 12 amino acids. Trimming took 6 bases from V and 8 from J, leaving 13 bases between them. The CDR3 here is CASRREFGGYTF. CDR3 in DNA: TGTGCCAGCAGGAGGGAGTTTGGCGGCTACACCTTC.

The CDR3, as DNA: TGTGCCAGCTACAGGAGCAATGAGCAGTTCTTC. It is translated as CASYRSNEQFF. The chain has TRBV2 and TRBJ2-1; D is perhaps TRBD1 (5 bases). Trimming cost V 8 bases and J 6 bases, with 8 bases left between them. The CDR3 is 11 amino acids. Germline V gene data show CDR1 as SNHLY and CDR2 as FYNNEI.

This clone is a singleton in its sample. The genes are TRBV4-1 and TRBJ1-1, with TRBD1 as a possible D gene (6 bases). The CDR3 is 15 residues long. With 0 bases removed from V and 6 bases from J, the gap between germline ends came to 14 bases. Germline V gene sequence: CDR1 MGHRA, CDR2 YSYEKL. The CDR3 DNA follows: TGCGCCAGCAGCCAAGATTGGAGGGGGGTACCTGAAGCTTTCTTT. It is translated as CASSQDWRGVPEAFF.

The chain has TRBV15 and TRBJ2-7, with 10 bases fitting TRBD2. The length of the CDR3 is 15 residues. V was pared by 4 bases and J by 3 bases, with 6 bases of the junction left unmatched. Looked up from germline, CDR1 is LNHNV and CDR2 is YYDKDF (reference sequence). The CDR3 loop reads CATSKSGTSVYEQYF. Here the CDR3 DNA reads TGTGCCACCAGCAAAAGCGGGACTAGCGTCTACGAGCAGTACTTC.

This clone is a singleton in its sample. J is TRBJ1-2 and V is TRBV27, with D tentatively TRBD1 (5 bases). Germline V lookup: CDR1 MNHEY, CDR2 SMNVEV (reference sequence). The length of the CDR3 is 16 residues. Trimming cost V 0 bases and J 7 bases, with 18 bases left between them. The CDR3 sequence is CASSLSFSVGPTGYTF. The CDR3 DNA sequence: TGTGCCAGCAGTTTATCTTTCTCGGTGGGGCCGACTGGCTACACCTTC.

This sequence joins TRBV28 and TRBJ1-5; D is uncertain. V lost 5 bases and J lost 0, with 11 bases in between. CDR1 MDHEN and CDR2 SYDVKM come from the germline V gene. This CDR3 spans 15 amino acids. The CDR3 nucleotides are TGTGCCAGCAGTCGGACGGATTATAGCAATCAGCCCCAGCATTTT. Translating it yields CASSRTDYSNQPQHF.

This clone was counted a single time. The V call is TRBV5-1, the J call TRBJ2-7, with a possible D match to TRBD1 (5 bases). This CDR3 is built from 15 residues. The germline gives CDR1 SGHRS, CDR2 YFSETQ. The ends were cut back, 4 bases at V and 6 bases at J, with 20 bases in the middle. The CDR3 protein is CASSPRGARPSEQYF. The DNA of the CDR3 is TGCGCCAGCAGCCCCCGTGGGGCTCGGCCCTCCGAGCAGTACTTC.

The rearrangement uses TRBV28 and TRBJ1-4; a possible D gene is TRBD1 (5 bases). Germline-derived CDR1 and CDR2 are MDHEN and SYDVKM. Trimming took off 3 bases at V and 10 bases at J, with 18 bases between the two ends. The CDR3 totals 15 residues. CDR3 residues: CASSLSGSWGGKLFF. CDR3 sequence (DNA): TGTGCCAGCAGTTTGTCTGGGTCGTGGGGGGGAAAACTGTTTTTT.

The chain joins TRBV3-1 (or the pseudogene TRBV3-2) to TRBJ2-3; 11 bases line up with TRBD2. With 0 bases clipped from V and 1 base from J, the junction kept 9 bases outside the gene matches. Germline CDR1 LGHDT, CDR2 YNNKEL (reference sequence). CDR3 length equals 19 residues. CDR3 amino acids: CASSQEQLAGASGTDTQYF. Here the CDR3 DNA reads TGTGCCAGCAGCCAAGAGCAACTAGCGGGAGCGTCGGGCACAGATACGCAGTATTTT.

CDR3 bases: TGTGCCAGCAGCCCCGGACAGGGTGGCACTGAAGCTTTCTTT. Its protein product is CASSPGQGGTEAFF. The V gene is TRBV9, the J gene TRBJ1-1; 8 bases are shared with TRBD1. After removal of 4 bases from V and 4 bases from J, the junction contained 6 bases not matched to a gene. The length of the CDR3 is 14 residues. Germline V CDR1 and CDR2: SGDLS, YYNGEE. Drawing the rest from reference TRBV9 and TRBJ1-1, the complete variable domain is DSGVTQTPKHLITATGQRVTLRCSPRSGDLSVYWYQQSLDQGLQFLIQYYNGEERAKGNILERFSAQQFPDLHSELNLSSLELGDSALYFCASSPGQGGTEAFFGQGTRLTVV.

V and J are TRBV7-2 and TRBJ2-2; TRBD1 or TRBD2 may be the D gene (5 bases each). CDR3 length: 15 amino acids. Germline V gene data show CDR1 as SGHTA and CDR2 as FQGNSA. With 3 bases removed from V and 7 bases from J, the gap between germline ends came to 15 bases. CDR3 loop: CASSFRDPPFGELFF. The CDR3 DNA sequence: TGTGCCAGCAGCTTCAGGGACCCCCCTTTCGGGGAGCTGTTTTTT.

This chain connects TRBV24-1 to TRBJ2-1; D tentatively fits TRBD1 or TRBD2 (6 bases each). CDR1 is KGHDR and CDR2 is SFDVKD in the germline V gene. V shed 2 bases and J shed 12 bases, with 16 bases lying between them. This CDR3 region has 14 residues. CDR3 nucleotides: TGTGCCACCAGTGATTGGGACATGCCGGGGGTGCAGTTCTTC. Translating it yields CATSDWDMPGVQFF.

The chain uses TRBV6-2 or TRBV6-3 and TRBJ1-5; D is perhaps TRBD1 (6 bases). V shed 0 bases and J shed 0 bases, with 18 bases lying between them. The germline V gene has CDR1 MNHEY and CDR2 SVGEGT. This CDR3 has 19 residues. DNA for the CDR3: TGTGCCAGCAGTTACTCGGGGGCCCACCCTTCTTATAGCAATCAGCCCCAGCATTTT. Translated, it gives CASSYSGAHPSYSNQPQHF.